The 21 T cell receptor beta chains presented below share a single source sample, sequenced in a study of blood T cell repertoires in COVID-19. Repertoires were generated with immunoSEQ multiplex PCR, while TCRdb's copy carries only in-frame clones and drops some. Among 350,000 to 450,000 clones, roughly nine tenths were seen once, and the ten largest hold roughly 0.9%. Sequenced sample: PBMCs or T cells enriched from blood (not recorded which). The receptor source for this set is a woman between 40 and 50 years old who had been exposed to COVID-19.

The sample holds one count of this clone. V is TRBV24-1 and J is TRBJ2-7; 10 nucleotides line up with TRBD1. V was pared by 4 bases and J by 5 bases, with 7 bases of the junction left unmatched. This CDR3 region has 15 residues. Germline assignment: CDR1 KGHDR and CDR2 SFDVKD. Written as DNA, the CDR3 is TGTGCCACCAGTGACCCGGGACAGGGGAAGAACGAGCAGTACTTC. Residues: CATSDPGQGKNEQYF.

The chain carries TRBV6-2 or TRBV6-3 and TRBJ1-1; D unclear. The germline gives CDR1 MNHEY, CDR2 SVGEGT. V was shortened by 5 bases and J by 1 base, with 11 bases between the two germline ends. The CDR3 spans 14 residues. The chain's CDR3 is CASSLVAGNTEAFF. The DNA for the CDR3 is TGTGCCAGCAGTCTCGTAGCCGGGAACACTGAAGCTTTCTTT.

The chain combines TRBV10-2 with TRBJ2-1; 8 bases are a match to TRBD2. This CDR3 comprises 15 residues. The germline V gene encodes CDR1 WSHSY and CDR2 SAAADI. V lost 3 bases, J lost 8 bases, and 9 bases stayed unmatched. This CDR3 is CASSDPAGVRDEQFF. CDR3 DNA sequence: TGCGCCAGCAGTGACCCAGCGGGAGTTAGAGATGAGCAGTTCTTC.

V usage is TRBV6-1 and J usage is TRBJ1-1, with 10 bases matching TRBD1. CDR3 length: 14 amino acids. Trimming removed 2 bases from V and 7 bases from J; junction bases left unmatched: 4. Germline V CDR1 and CDR2: MNHNS, SASEGT. The CDR3 here is CASSERQGAGEAFF. Written as DNA, the CDR3 is TGTGCCAGCAGTGAAAGACAGGGGGCGGGTGAAGCTTTCTTT.

This chain joins TRBV6-6 and TRBJ2-1; 10 positions match TRBD2. The ends lost 6 bases at V and 6 bases at J; junction bases unmatched: 23. This CDR3 is built from 20 residues. CDR1 MNHNY and CDR2 SVGAGI come from the germline V gene (reference sequence). The DNA for the CDR3 is TGTGCCAGCAGCCGGTCAAGGGTAGCGGGGGGCCGCGGATTCGGCAATGAGCAGTTCTTC. Residues: CASSRSRVAGGRGFGNEQFF.

The V call is TRBV6-6, the J call TRBJ2-7; 11 bases line up with TRBD2. This CDR3 spans 15 amino acids. Germline trimming cut 5 bases from V and 3 bases from J; bases unmatched to any gene: 6. Germline-derived CDR1 and CDR2 are MNHNY and SVGAGI (reference sequence). CDR3 protein: CASSPLTSGNYEQYF. CDR3 coding DNA: TGTGCCAGCAGTCCCCTGACTAGCGGGAACTACGAGCAGTACTTC.

The chain has TRBV6-5 and TRBJ2-1; perhaps TRBD2 as D (6 bases). Germline V gene data show CDR1 as MNHEY and CDR2 as SVGAGI. Trimming stripped 2 bases from V and 8 bases from J, with 16 bases between. There are 15 residues in the CDR3. CDR3 nucleotide sequence: TGTGCCAGCAGTTACGGACTTCTGGAGCGGGATGAGCAGTTCTTC. This codes for CASSYGLLERDEQFF.

This CDR3 is CASSKREGTDTQYF. The CDR3 bases are TGCGCCAGCAGTAAGCGGGAGGGCACAGATACGCAGTATTTT. The chain carries TRBV10-2 and TRBJ2-3, with TRBD2 matching 9 bases. This CDR3 comprises 14 residues. V trimming: 5 bases; J trimming: 1 base; junction bases outside the gene matches: 1. Germline CDR1 and CDR2: WSHSY and SAAADI.

The V call is TRBV19, the J call TRBJ2-7; TRBD1 matches 10 bases. J gave up 4 bases and V 7 bases, and 7 bases lay outside the gene matches. Germline CDR1 and CDR2: LNHDA and SQIVND (reference sequence). This CDR3 comprises 14 residues. In nucleotides, the CDR3 is TGTGCCAGTACTGTGGGGACAGGGGATTACGAGCAGTACTTC. The encoded protein is CASTVGTGDYEQYF.

This clone was picked up one time. The chain uses TRBV6-5 and TRBJ2-7, with 10 positions matching TRBD2. V dropped 2 bases and J dropped 6; count of bases not matched to a gene: 10. Germline lookup yields CDR1 MNHEY and CDR2 SVGAGI. This CDR3 has 16 amino acids. The CDR3: CASSYRASGSVGEQYF. CDR3 sequence (DNA): TGTGCCAGCAGTTACCGCGCTAGCGGGAGCGTAGGCGAGCAGTACTTC.

The chain uses TRBV2 and TRBJ1-1, with a weak D call TRBD1 (6 bases). In germline, CDR1 is SNHLY, CDR2 FYNNEI. The V end lost 7 bases, the J end lost 0 bases, and 21 bases lay between the germline ends. The CDR3 covers 17 residues. CDR3: CASISGRGKAMNTEAFF. CDR3 sequence (DNA): TGTGCCAGCATCTCAGGCAGGGGAAAGGCTATGAACACTGAAGCTTTCTTT.

The chain's CDR3 is CASSSRQQNEKLFF. The CDR3, as DNA: TGTGCCAGCAGCTCCCGACAGCAAAATGAAAAACTGTTTTTT. The chain employs TRBV13 and TRBJ1-4; weak D call: TRBD1 (5 bases). Germline V gene lookup returns CDR1 PRHDT and CDR2 FYEKMQ (reference sequence). The CDR3 covers 14 residues. V was shortened by 4 bases and J by 5 bases, with 11 bases between the two germline ends. The entire variable domain, with the rest obtained from reference TRBV13 and TRBJ1-4, is as follows: AAGVIQSPRHLIKEKRETATLKCYPIPRHDTVYWYQQGPGQDPQFLISFYEKMQSDKGSIPDRFSAQQFSDYHSELNMSSLELGDSALYFCASSSRQQNEKLFFGSGTQLSVL.

CDR3 coding DNA: TGTGCCGCCTTTGGGCTGACAGGGGGTGACACCATATATTTT. Residues: CAAFGLTGGDTIYF. The chain links TRBV14 to TRBJ1-3; 9 bases match TRBD1. Trimming removed 11 bases from V and 8 bases from J; junction bases left unmatched: 13. The germline gives CDR1 SGHDN, CDR2 FVKESK. The CDR3 is made up of 14 amino acids. The entire variable domain, with the rest obtained from reference TRBV14 and TRBJ1-3, is as follows: EAGVTQFPSHSVIEKGQTVTLRCDPISGHDNLYWYRRVMGKEIKFLLHFVKESKQDESGMPNNRFLAERTGGTYSTLKVQPAELEDSGVYFCAAFGLTGGDTIYFGEGSWLTVV.

Written as DNA, the CDR3 is TGTGCCAGCAGCCTTCGGATTGGGGCTATCGGCTACACCTTC. This sequence encodes CASSLRIGAIGYTF. The rearrangement uses TRBV7-9 and TRBJ1-2, with D possibly matching TRBD1 (5 bases). Germline CDR1 SEHNR, CDR2 FQNEAQ (reference sequence). The V gene lost 5 bases and the J gene lost 8 bases, with 18 bases spanning the gap. This CDR3 has 14 amino acids.

The gene calls are TRBV5-1 and TRBJ2-7, with D possibly matching TRBD2 (6 bases). Germline values: CDR1 SGHRS, CDR2 YFSETQ. Deletions cut 4 bases from V and 3 bases from J, with 20 bases between. The CDR3 runs 16 residues. In DNA form, the CDR3 reads TGCGCCAGCAGCGCGTTATCGGGACTTGAAAACTACGAGCAGTACTTC. Its protein product is CASSALSGLENYEQYF.

This sequence joins TRBV7-9 and TRBJ2-5; TRBD2 aligns across 9 bases. This CDR3 spans 15 amino acids. V dropped 0 bases and J dropped 14; count of bases not matched to a gene: 13. Germline CDR1 is SEHNR and CDR2 is FQNEAQ (reference sequence). Here the CDR3 reads CASSLAEGATSGPYF. In DNA form, the CDR3 reads TGTGCCAGCAGCTTAGCAGAGGGGGCCACTAGCGGGCCTTACTTC.

The chain recombines TRBV7-9 with TRBJ2-1; 10 nucleotides agree with TRBD2. Germline CDR1 is SEHNR and CDR2 is FQNEAQ (reference sequence). The CDR3 has 14 residues. V shed 5 bases and J 10 bases; nucleotides not matched to a gene: 8. CDR3 residues: CASSPSGSGAEQFF. CDR3 in DNA: TGTGCCAGCAGCCCTAGCGGGAGCGGCGCGGAGCAGTTCTTC.

The chain links TRBV19 to TRBJ2-2, with 9 bases identical to TRBD1. CDR3 length: 16 amino acids. With V trimmed by 8 bases and J by 7 bases, 14 bases remained unmatched. Germline V CDR1 and CDR2: LNHDA, SQIVND (reference sequence). Here the CDR3 reads CASSSQGQGRVGELFF. CDR3 nucleotide sequence: TGTGCCAGTTCCTCTCAGGGACAGGGACGTGTCGGGGAGCTGTTTTTT.

This chain joins TRBV10-3 and TRBJ1-2; 7 nucleotides line up with TRBD1. The germline V gene encodes CDR1 ENHRY and CDR2 SYGVKD. Trimming at V came to 8 bases and at J to 1 base, leaving 13 bases not matched to a gene. CDR3 length: 16 amino acids. The CDR3 nucleotides are TGTGCCATCCGAGAATACGGACAGGACCGTAACTATGGCTACACCTTC. The encoded protein is CAIREYGQDRNYGYTF.

J is TRBJ2-1 and V is TRBV10-2, with 7 nucleotides matching TRBD2. CDR3 size: 12 residues. V lost 8 bases and J lost 13; bases outside the gene matches: 11. Germline V lookup: CDR1 WSHSY, CDR2 SAAADI. In DNA, the CDR3 is TGCGCCAGCCATCCCGGTGGGGAGGGTCAGTTCTTC. Translated: CASHPGGEGQFF.

This clone was observed a single time. This chain links TRBV2 with TRBJ2-3; 7 bases are a match to TRBD2. Germline V gives CDR1 SNHLY, CDR2 FYNNEI. The CDR3 is 15 amino acids. J lost 2 bases, V lost 4 bases, and 6 bases had no gene match. The CDR3 nucleotides read TGTGCCAGCAGTGGGCGGGGAGGGGACACAGATACGCAGTATTTT. Protein product: CASSGRGGDTDTQYF.